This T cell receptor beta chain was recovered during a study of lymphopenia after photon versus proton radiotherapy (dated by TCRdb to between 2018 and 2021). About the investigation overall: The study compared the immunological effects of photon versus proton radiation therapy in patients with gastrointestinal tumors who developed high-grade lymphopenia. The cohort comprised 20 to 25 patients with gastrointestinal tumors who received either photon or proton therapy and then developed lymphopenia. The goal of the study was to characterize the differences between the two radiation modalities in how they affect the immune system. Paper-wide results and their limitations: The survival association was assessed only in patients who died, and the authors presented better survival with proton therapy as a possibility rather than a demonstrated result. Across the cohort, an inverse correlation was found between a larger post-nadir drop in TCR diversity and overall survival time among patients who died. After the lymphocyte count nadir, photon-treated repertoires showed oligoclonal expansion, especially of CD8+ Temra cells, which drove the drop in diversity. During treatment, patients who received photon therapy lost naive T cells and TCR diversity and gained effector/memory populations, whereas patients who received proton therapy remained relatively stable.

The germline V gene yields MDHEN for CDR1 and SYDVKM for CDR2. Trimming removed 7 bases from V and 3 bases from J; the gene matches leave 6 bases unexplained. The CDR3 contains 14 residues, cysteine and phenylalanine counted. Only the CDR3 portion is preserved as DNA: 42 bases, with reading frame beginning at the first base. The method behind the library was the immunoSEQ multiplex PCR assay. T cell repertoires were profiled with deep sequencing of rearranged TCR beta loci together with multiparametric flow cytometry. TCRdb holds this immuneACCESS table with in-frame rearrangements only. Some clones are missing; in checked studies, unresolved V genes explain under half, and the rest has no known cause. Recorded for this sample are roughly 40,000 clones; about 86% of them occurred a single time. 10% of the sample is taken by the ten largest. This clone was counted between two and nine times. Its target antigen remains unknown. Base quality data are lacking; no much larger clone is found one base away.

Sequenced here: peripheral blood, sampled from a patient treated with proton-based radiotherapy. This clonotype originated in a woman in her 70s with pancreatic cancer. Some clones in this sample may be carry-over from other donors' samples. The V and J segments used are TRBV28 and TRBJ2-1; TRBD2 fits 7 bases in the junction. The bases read TGTGCCAGCATAGGGGCTAGCGGCTACAATGAGCAGTTCTTC. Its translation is CASIGASGYNEQFF.